This T cell receptor beta chain was documented in a study of Ad26.COV2.S vaccination and SARS-CoV-2 variants. Study-level information: Enrolled in COV1001, the donor was in the Ad26.COV2.S trial arm, which received the vaccine. Participants got Ad26.COV2.S intramuscularly, once or twice 56 days apart. Study results and caveats: Substantial response breadth was reportedly seen for spike-specific CD8+ and CD4+ T cells after vaccination.

The assay was immunoSEQ multiplex PCR, and TCRdb's table has in-frame clones only and misses some. In the table there are 200,000 to 300,000 clones, around nine tenths of which are singletons. V was trimmed by 6 bases and J by 3 bases, leaving 16 bases between them. CDR3 size: 14 residues. From germline, CDR1 is SGHRS and CDR2 YFSETQ. With regard to this clone: Its antigen remains unknown.

Treatment: 15 to 20 received Ad26.COV2.S at low or high dose, single or two shots; 5 received placebo; per-sample allocation not given. Samples were taken on day 63 after the first vaccine or placebo injection. The sequence derives from a person aged 18-60 years who received the Ad26.COV2.S COVID-19 vaccine or a placebo. The rearrangement joins TRBV5-1 to TRBJ2-7; either TRBD1 or TRBD2 may fit D (5 bases each). Sequences were derived from peripheral blood, sampled in a trial of Ad26.COV2.S vaccine versus placebo. The CDR3 here is CASTLGDVGYEQYF. CDR3 nucleotide sequence: TGCGCCAGCACCCTGGGGGATGTGGGCTACGAGCAGTACTTC.